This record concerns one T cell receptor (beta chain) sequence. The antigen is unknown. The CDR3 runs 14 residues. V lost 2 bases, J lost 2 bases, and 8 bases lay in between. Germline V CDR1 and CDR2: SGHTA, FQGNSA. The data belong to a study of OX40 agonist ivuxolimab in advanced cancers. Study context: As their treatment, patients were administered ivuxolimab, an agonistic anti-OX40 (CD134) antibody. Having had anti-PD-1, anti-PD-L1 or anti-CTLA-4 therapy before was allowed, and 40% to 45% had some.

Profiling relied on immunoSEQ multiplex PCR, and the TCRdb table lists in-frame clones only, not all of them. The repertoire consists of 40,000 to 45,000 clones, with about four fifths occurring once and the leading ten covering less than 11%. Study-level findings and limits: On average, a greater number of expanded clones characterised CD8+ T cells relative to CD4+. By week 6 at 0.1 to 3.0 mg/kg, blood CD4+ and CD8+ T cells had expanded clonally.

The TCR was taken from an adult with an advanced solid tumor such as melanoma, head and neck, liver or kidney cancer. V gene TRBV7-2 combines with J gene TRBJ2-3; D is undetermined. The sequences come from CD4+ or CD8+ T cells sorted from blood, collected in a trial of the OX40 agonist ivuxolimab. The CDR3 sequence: CASSLIPFTDTQYF. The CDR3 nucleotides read TGTGCCAGCAGCTTAATCCCATTCACAGATACGCAGTATTTT.